This T cell receptor (beta chain) was captured in a study of blood T cells in healthy people across ages. A remark on this clonotype: Its target is unknown.

Overall study findings and caveats: CMV status of donors was unknown, possibly confounding expanded clonotype changes. Per-million-T-cell TCR beta diversity fell roughly linearly with age.

Then a second PCR, running roughly 7 to 11 cycles, was carried out with a sample-barcoded 5' primer and a J-beta primer mix. Each of the samples gave a minimum of 2.5 million paired-end reads that contained CDR3. TCRdb redid the calling of the 5' RACE reads with MiXCR, one entry per CDR3 protein. The sample holds some 780,000 distinct CDR3 sequences, roughly 50% seen once. Per the germline V gene, CDR1 is SQVTM and CDR2 is ANQGSEA. The V gene lost 3 bases and the J gene lost 4 bases, with 7 bases spanning the gap. The CDR3 sequence is 12 residues long. This clonotype originated in a man in his forties in good health. Sequenced input: blood. The rearrangement joins TRBV29-1 to TRBJ2-1; D unclear. The CDR3: CSVEARYNEQFF. CDR3 coding DNA: TGCAGCGTTGAGGCCAGATACAATGAGCAGTTCTTC.